Below are 16 T cell receptor beta chains sequenced from a single sample in a study of tumor-infiltrating lymphocytes in primary liver carcinoma. With a constant-region primer, TCR beta cDNA was made from 450 to 500 ng of total RNA. ARM-PCR was slightly modified, and three nested multiplex PCR rounds with it gave rise to the TCR beta libraries. Primers for the first two PCR rounds were TRBV1-TRBV30 forward primers and a C-beta reverse primer (roughly 10 cycles per round). TCRdb called the multiplex PCR reads again in MiXCR, with one record for every CDR3 protein. This sample has fewer than 400,000 distinct CDR3 sequences, with approximately 58% found just once. Extraction also yielded germline DNA, while blood RNA was obtained from unsorted whole blood. Material for sequencing was peripheral blood. These receptor sequences come from a woman between 25 and 40 years old with primary liver carcinoma and hepatitis B virus infection.

Only a few counts were recorded for this clonotype. A much larger clone lies a single base off, so this may be a read error. The J gene is TRBJ2-5, the V gene TRBV4-3; a weak D match, TRBD2 (6 bases). The CDR3 runs to 14 residues. Germline lookup yields CDR1 LGHNA and CDR2 YSLEER. Written as DNA, the CDR3 is TGCACCAGCAGCCAAGAGGCGGGGCGGGAGACCCAGTACTTC. It encodes CTSSQEAGRETQYF.

Notes on this clonotype: Given a much more abundant clone one base away, this may be a read error. The chain is built from TRBV11-2 and TRBJ1-3; TRBD1 agrees at 9 bases. V lost 7 bases, J lost 7 bases, and 8 bases stayed unmatched. The V gene's germline CDR1 is SGHAT and CDR2 FQNNGV. This CDR3 has 14 residues. The CDR3 coding sequence is TGTGCCAGCAACCCCGGGACAGGGTGGAACACCATATATTTT. Encoded protein: CASNPGTGWNTIYF.

The sample holds a few counts of this clonotype. The chain uses TRBV7-9 and TRBJ2-3; TRBD1 matches at 8 bases. The CDR3 spans 15 residues. Germline V gene lookup returns CDR1 SEHNR and CDR2 FQNEAQ (reference sequence). With 3 bases clipped from V and 5 bases from J, the junction kept 7 bases outside the gene matches. CDR3 sequence: CASSLTGERGDTQYF. The CDR3 DNA follows: TGTGCCAGCAGCTTGACAGGGGAGAGGGGAGATACGCAGTATTTT.

The genes are TRBV6-1 and TRBJ2-1; the match to TRBD1 covers 10 bases. Germline V gene lookup returns CDR1 MNHNS and CDR2 SASEGT. Losses at the gene ends were 5 bases for V and 5 bases for J; bases not matched to a gene: 3. The CDR3 length is 14 residues. CDR3 nucleotide sequence: TGTGCCAGCAGTCGGACAGGGGGTAACAATGAGCAGTTCTTC. It encodes CASSRTGGNNEQFF.

The chain uses TRBV12-3 or TRBV12-4 and TRBJ1-1; a possible D gene is TRBD1 (6 bases). The CDR3 totals 14 residues. The V end lost 8 bases, the J end lost 2 bases, and 15 bases lay between the germline ends. CDR3 nucleotides: TGTGCCAGCGCCGCTCGGACAGTTAACACTGAAGCTTTCTTT. Translation: CASAARTVNTEAFF.

This chain uses TRBV6-6 with TRBJ1-1; D uncertain. V shed 8 bases and J shed 8 bases, with 9 bases lying between them. CDR3 length: 10 amino acids. Germline-derived CDR1 and CDR2 are MNHNY and SVGAGI (reference sequence). The CDR3 is CASSSAEAFF. CDR3 nucleotides: TGTGCCAGCTCTTCAGCCGAAGCTTTCTTT.

V and J are TRBV15 and TRBJ2-5, with TRBD1 matching over 7 bases. The CDR3 loop spans 14 amino acids. J gave up 2 bases and V 5 bases, and 5 bases lay outside the gene matches. CDR1 is LNHNV, CDR2 YYDKDF, per germline (reference sequence). CDR3 protein: CATSEGQPQETQYF. The DNA of the CDR3 is TGTGCCACCAGCGAGGGACAGCCACAAGAGACCCAGTACTTC.

Remarks on this clonotype: Germline and junction disagree at one end, which may indicate a read error. V is TRBV11-3 and J is TRBJ2-1, with TRBD2 matching over 9 bases. There are 15 residues in the CDR3. The V gene's germline CDR1 is SGHNT and CDR2 YENEEA. The CDR3 region is CTSSLRLADYDEQFF. The CDR3 coding sequence is TGTACCAGCAGCTTACGACTAGCGGACTACGATGAGCAGTTCTTC.

Regarding this clonotype: One end of the junction varies from germline; a read error may be responsible. This chain connects TRBV29-1 to TRBJ2-4; 7 bases align to TRBD1. CDR3 length: 14 residues. Germline CDR1 reads SQVTM; CDR2 reads ANQGSEA. CDR3 sequence reads: CSVETGMPKNIQYF. The CDR3 DNA follows: TGCAGCGTTGAGACAGGGATGCCCAAAAACATTCAATACTTC.

In this sample, this clonotype turned up a few times. The chain joins TRBV12-3 or TRBV12-4 to TRBJ2-5, with 8 positions matching TRBD2. The CDR3 has 14 residues. V was pared by 5 bases and J by 1 base, with 3 bases of the junction left unmatched. This CDR3 is CASSRGGVQETQYF. The CDR3 DNA follows: TGTGCCAGCAGTCGGGGGGGGGTCCAAGAGACCCAGTACTTC.

On this clonotype: This may stem from a read error, because a much larger clone lies one nucleotide away. The rearrangement joins TRBV4-2 to TRBJ2-1; unclear D gene. The CDR3 runs 17 residues. The V end lost 5 bases, the J end lost 0 bases, and 17 bases lay between the germline ends. CDR1 is LGHNA and CDR2 is YNFKEQ in the germline V gene. DNA for the CDR3: TGTGCCAGCAGCTCAAATATACTAACGGGCTCCTACAATGAGCAGTTCTTC. It encodes CASSSNILTGSYNEQFF.

This clonotype occurred a few times. Since no conserved phenylalanine or tryptophan closes the CDR3, a read error is the likely cause. The V gene is TRBV11-3, the J gene TRBJ2-3, with D uncertain. The CDR3 has 16 residues. V was cut by 9 bases and J by 0 bases, with 19 bases left in between. Germline V gene data show CDR1 as SGHNT and CDR2 as YENEEA. The CDR3 DNA is TGTGCCAGTAGCACACAGTTTTCGTCTAGCACAGATACGCAGTATCTT. Translated, it gives CASSTQFSSSTDTQYL.

On this clonotype itself: Given a much more abundant clone one base away, this may be a read error. CDR3 sequence: CASSTRSVQGVQPQHF. The CDR3 bases are TGTGCCAGCAGCACCCGGAGTGTCCAGGGAGTTCAGCCCCAGCATTTT. This chain uses TRBV6-5 with TRBJ1-5; D might be TRBD1 (5 bases). The CDR3 extends over 16 amino acids. Germline CDR1 and CDR2: MNHEY and SVGAGI. V was cut by 6 bases and J by 6 bases, with 21 bases left in between.

V and J are TRBV2 and TRBJ2-1, with 9 bases fitting TRBD2. Germline V gene data show CDR1 as SNHLY and CDR2 as FYNNEI. The CDR3 length is 16 residues. With 6 bases clipped from V and 3 bases from J, the junction kept 9 bases outside the gene matches. CDR3 region: CASRGLSGRNYNEQFF. DNA for the CDR3: TGTGCCAGCAGAGGGCTGAGCGGGAGGAACTACAATGAGCAGTTCTTC.

Note on this clonotype: A much more abundant neighbour one base away suggests this may be a read error. This rearrangement joins TRBV11-2 to TRBJ2-5, with TRBD2 matching over 12 bases. The CDR3 is 16 residues long. Germline V gene lookup returns CDR1 SGHAT and CDR2 FQNNGV. V lost 1 base and J lost 5; bases outside the gene matches: 5. The CDR3 here is CASSLGTSGNRETQYF. The DNA of the CDR3 is TGTGCCAGCAGCTTAGGGACTAGCGGGAACCGGGAGACCCAGTACTTC.

V gene TRBV11-2 combines with J gene TRBJ2-2; TRBD2 is a possible D gene (6 bases). The germline V gene has CDR1 SGHAT and CDR2 FQNNGV. The germline V and J ends were trimmed by 5 bases and 7 bases, with 11 bases remaining between them. CDR3 length equals 13 residues. In nucleotides, the CDR3 is TGTGCCAGCAGCCTTACTAGCATCGGGGAGCTGTTTTTT. Encoded protein: CASSLTSIGELFF.